The source of this TCR beta chain is a study of patients and donors after allogeneic stem cell transplantation. J gave up 7 bases and V 5 bases, and 8 bases lay outside the gene matches. This CDR3 contains 14 residues. Germline assignment: CDR1 SGHRS and CDR2 YFSETQ. A single record per CDR3 protein comes from TCRdb applying MiXCR to the RT-PCR reads. The top ten hold around 6% of the sample, which has about 960,000 distinct CDR3 sequences, about 20% seen once. The TCR originated in a human donor who was either an allogeneic HSCT recipient or a stem cell or donor lymphocyte infusion donor (not recorded which). It is not recorded whose cells these are; they may come from a transplant donor. This rearrangement joins TRBV5-1 to TRBJ2-1, with 8 bases that match TRBD2. The sequenced sample consisted of blood, either unsorted or a sorted T cell fraction (not recorded which). This CDR3 is CASSFPGGANEQFF. The CDR3 bases are TGCGCCAGCAGTTTTCCCGGGGGGGCGAATGAGCAGTTCTTC.